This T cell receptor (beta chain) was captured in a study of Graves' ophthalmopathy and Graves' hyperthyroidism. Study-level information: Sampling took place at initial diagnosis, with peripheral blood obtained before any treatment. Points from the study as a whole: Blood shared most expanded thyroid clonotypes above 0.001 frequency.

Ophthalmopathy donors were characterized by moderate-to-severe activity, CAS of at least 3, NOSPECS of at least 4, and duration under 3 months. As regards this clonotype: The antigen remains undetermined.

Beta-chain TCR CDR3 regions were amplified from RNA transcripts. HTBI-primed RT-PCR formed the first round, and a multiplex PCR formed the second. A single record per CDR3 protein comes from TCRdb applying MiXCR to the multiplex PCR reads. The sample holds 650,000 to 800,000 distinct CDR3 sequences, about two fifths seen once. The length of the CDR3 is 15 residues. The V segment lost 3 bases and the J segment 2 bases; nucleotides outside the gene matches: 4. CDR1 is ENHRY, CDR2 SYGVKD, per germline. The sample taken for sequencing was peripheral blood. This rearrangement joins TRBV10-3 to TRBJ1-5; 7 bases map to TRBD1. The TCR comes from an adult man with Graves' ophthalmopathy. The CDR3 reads CAISDQGVGNQPQHF. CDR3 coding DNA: TGTGCCATCAGTGATCAGGGGGTAGGCAATCAGCCCCAGCATTTT.